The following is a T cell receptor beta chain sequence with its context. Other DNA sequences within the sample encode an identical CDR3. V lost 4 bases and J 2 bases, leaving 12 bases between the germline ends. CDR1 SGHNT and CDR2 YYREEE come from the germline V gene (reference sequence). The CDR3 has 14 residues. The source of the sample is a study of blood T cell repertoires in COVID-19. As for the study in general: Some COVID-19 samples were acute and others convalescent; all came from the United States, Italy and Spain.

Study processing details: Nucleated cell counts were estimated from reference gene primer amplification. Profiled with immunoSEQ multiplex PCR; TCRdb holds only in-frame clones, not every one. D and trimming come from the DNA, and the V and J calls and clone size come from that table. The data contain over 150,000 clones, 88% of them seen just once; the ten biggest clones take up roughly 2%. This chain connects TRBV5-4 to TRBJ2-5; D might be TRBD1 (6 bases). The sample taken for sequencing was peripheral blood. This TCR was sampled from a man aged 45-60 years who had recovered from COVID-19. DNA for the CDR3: TGTGCCAGCAGCCCCGGACAGAAACAAGAGACCCAGTACTTC. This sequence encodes CASSPGQKQETQYF.